Sequencing of this T cell receptor (beta chain) was carried out in a study of blood T cells in healthy people across ages. On the study more broadly: T cells yielded about one barcoded beta molecule per two cells through template switching.

The second PCR ran roughly 6 to 11 cycles with a sample-barcoded 5' primer and J-beta primers. TCRdb passed the 5' RACE reads through MiXCR, listing each CDR3 protein once. The table shows 650,000 to 800,000 distinct CDR3 sequences, with more than 40% occurring only once. The sample, 7.5 to 10 milliliters of peripheral blood, was drawn from each donor. Each sample yielded at least 7 million isolated PBMCs. The CDR3 loop spans 14 amino acids. The V end was cut by 0 bases, the J end by 4 bases, with 8 bases between. Germline V gene sequence: CDR1 LNHNV, CDR2 YYDKDF (reference sequence). This chain links TRBV15 with TRBJ2-3, with no clear D. The origin of this receptor is a man aged 60-69 years in good health. The sequenced sample was blood. Written as DNA, the CDR3 is TGTGCCACCAGCAGAGACTGGCCCCCAGATACGCAGTATTTT. Translating gives CATSRDWPPDTQYF.